One and the same sample provided the 17 T cell receptor beta chains below, sequenced in a study of identical twins. Each CDR3 protein is one row after TCRdb ran MiXCR on the 5' RACE reads. This table holds under 300,000 distinct CDR3 sequences, over 9.5% found once. The same sample was also studied in work on yellow fever vaccine responses in identical twins.

The sequenced sample was memory (CD45RO+) T cells sorted from blood. The receptors were sampled from a woman under 30 in good health.

This clonotype was found many times. The chain combines TRBV5-8 with TRBJ1-2; D is undetermined. Germline V gene data show CDR1 as SGHTS and CDR2 as YDEGEE. Trimming pared 0 bases from V and 2 bases from J, leaving 14 bases between. The CDR3 runs to 16 residues. In DNA form, the CDR3 reads TGTGCCAGCAGCTTGGAGGGAAGGGTCTCGAACTATGGCTACACCTTC. It codes for CASSLEGRVSNYGYTF.

This clonotype was seen more than once but under ten times. This chain links TRBV28 with TRBJ1-5, with D unclear. With 3 bases removed from V and 0 bases from J, the gap between germline ends came to 12 bases. Germline V CDR1 and CDR2: MDHEN, SYDVKM. This CDR3 has 16 amino acids. The CDR3: CASSFGETYSNQPQHF. The CDR3 DNA sequence: TGTGCCAGCAGTTTCGGGGAGACCTATAGCAATCAGCCCCAGCATTTT.

This clonotype was recorded a few times. V usage is TRBV11-3 and J usage is TRBJ2-7; D is uncertain. There are 14 residues in the CDR3. V was cut by 3 bases and J by 2 bases, with 11 bases left in between. In germline, CDR1 is SGHNT, CDR2 YENEEA. CDR3 in DNA: TGTGCCAGCAGCTTCGGGTTGGGTACCTACGAGCAGTACTTC. Translated, it gives CASSFGLGTYEQYF.

This clonotype was counted a few times. The rearrangement links TRBV2 to TRBJ2-7, with 9 bases identical to TRBD2. The germline CDR1 and CDR2 sequences are SNHLY and FYNNEI. The CDR3 runs to 14 residues. Trimming took 5 bases from V and 12 from J; bases not matched to a gene: 14. This CDR3 reads CASSISGGLRAGYF. In nucleotides, the CDR3 is TGTGCCAGCAGTATTAGCGGGGGCCTACGAGCAGGGTACTTC.

V is TRBV20-1 and J is TRBJ2-3; TRBD2 is a possible D gene (6 bases). Germline V gene sequence: CDR1 DFQATT, CDR2 SNEGSKA (reference sequence). CDR3 size: 14 residues. Trimming stripped 6 bases from V and 1 base from J, with 14 bases between. CDR3 sequence (DNA): TGCAGTGCCATTCAACCGGGGGGCACAGATACGCAGTATTTT. Its protein is CSAIQPGGTDTQYF.

The genes are TRBV20-1 and TRBJ2-5; D may be TRBD1 (5 bases). Trimming took off 3 bases at V and 4 bases at J, with 9 bases between the two ends. Germline V gives CDR1 DFQATT, CDR2 SNEGSKA (reference sequence). CDR3 length equals 12 residues. CDR3 bases: TGCAGTGCTAGGCCCAGGGTAGAGACCCAGTACTTC. It encodes CSARPRVETQYF.

The chain is built from TRBV7-8 and TRBJ2-5, with D tentatively TRBD1 or TRBD2 (5 bases each). CDR3 size: 16 residues. CDR1 and CDR2 (germline): SGHVS, FQNEAQ. V lost 0 bases to trimming and J lost 4 bases, with 15 bases between them. In DNA, the CDR3 is TGTGCCAGCAGCTTAGCCGGCCTGGCAGGGAGAGAGACCCAGTACTTC. Residues: CASSLAGLAGRETQYF.

Many counts were recorded for this clonotype. The chain carries TRBV3-1 and TRBJ2-7; D not certain. Germline V gives CDR1 LGHDT, CDR2 YNNKEL (reference sequence). The V and J ends lost 1 base and 7 bases respectively, with 5 bases between them. The CDR3 loop spans 11 amino acids. CDR3 bases: TGTGCCAGCAGCCAAGGGGGTGAGCAGTACTTC. Translation: CASSQGGEQYF.

At least ten counts were recorded for this clonotype. The CDR3 nucleotides are TGCAGTGCTAAAGCGGGACCCTCCTACGAGCAGTACTTC. Residues: CSAKAGPSYEQYF. The genes are TRBV20-1 and TRBJ2-7, with 7 bases that match TRBD2. CDR1 is DFQATT, CDR2 SNEGSKA, per germline (reference sequence). The ends lost 4 bases at V and 0 bases at J; junction bases unmatched: 3. The CDR3 loop spans 13 amino acids.

This chain links TRBV12-3 or TRBV12-4 with TRBJ1-5, with a tentative D call TRBD1 (6 bases). The length of the CDR3 is 14 residues. The ends were cut back, 7 bases at V and 5 bases at J, with 15 bases in the middle. CDR3 DNA: TGTGCCAGCAACGAACAGGGTGGGTATCAGCCCCAGCATTTT. Translated: CASNEQGGYQPQHF.

V is TRBV7-2 and J is TRBJ2-3, with 10 bases matching TRBD2. The CDR3 runs 15 residues. The germline V gene encodes CDR1 SGHTA and CDR2 FQGNSA. Unmatched junction bases numbered 3, after V lost 6 bases and J lost 0 bases. The CDR3 coding sequence is TGTGCCAGCAGATCTAGCGGGGGTAGCACAGATACGCAGTATTTT. This sequence encodes CASRSSGGSTDTQYF.

This clonotype was seen a few times. This rearrangement joins TRBV4-3 to TRBJ2-6; D unclear. CDR3 length: 14 amino acids. Germline V gene lookup returns CDR1 LGHNA and CDR2 YSLEER. V shed 6 bases and J shed 0 bases, with 6 bases lying between them. In DNA, the CDR3 is TGCGCCAGCAGGGCAGACTCTGGGGCCAACGTCCTGACTTTC. Protein: CASRADSGANVLTF.

This clonotype was observed at least ten times. V is TRBV20-1 and J is TRBJ2-5; 13 bases map to TRBD2. The CDR3 runs to 13 residues. Trimming removed 5 bases from V and 4 bases from J; junction bases left unmatched: 1. Germline V lookup: CDR1 DFQATT, CDR2 SNEGSKA (reference sequence). CDR3 protein: CSARTSGGETQYF. CDR3 nucleotides: TGCAGTGCTCGGACTAGCGGGGGAGAGACCCAGTACTTC.

In this sample, this clonotype turned up a few times. V is TRBV7-9 and J is TRBJ2-7; D unclear. The CDR3 runs 14 residues. In germline, CDR1 is SEHNR, CDR2 FQNEAQ (reference sequence). V was clipped by 0 bases and J by 1 base, with 7 bases between them. CDR3 nucleotide sequence: TGTGCCAGCAGCTTAGCGCAGGTATCCTACGAGCAGTACTTC. As protein: CASSLAQVSYEQYF.

This clonotype was seen ten or more times. The CDR3 DNA follows: TGTGCCAGCAGCGAAGGTGAGGGGGGACTCTACGAGCAGTACTTC. Residues: CASSEGEGGLYEQYF. The chain recombines TRBV4-2 with TRBJ2-7; D possibly matches TRBD1 or TRBD2 (6 bases each). V was cut by 5 bases and J by 3 bases, with 17 bases left in between. This CDR3 spans 15 amino acids. Germline assignment: CDR1 LGHNA and CDR2 YNFKEQ.

This clonotype was seen more than once but under ten times. The V call is TRBV7-9, the J call TRBJ2-7, with TRBD1 matching 7 bases. The V segment lost 5 bases and the J segment 2 bases; nucleotides outside the gene matches: 6. Per the germline V gene, CDR1 is SEHNR and CDR2 is FQNEAQ (reference sequence). CDR3 size: 14 residues. The CDR3 coding sequence is TGTGCCAGCAGCGCCCGGGACAGACCCTACGAGCAGTACTTC. Translating gives CASSARDRPYEQYF.

This clonotype was observed a handful of times. This rearrangement joins TRBV3-1 to TRBJ1-1, with 10 bases that match TRBD1. CDR1 is LGHDT, CDR2 YNNKEL, per germline (reference sequence). Germline trimming cut 1 base from V and 10 bases from J; bases unmatched to any gene: 3. The CDR3 is 13 residues long. CDR3 coding DNA: TGTGCCAGCAGCCAAGGACAGGGGGCTCGAGCTTTCTTT. Protein product: CASSQGQGARAFF.